This T cell receptor (beta chain) was observed in a study of blood T cell repertoires in COVID-19 (dated by TCRdb to 2020 to 2022). Describing the broader study: Samples from collaborators originated in the United States, Italy and Spain and spanned both the acute and convalescent phases of COVID-19. A de-identified subject ID, COVID-19 status, age in years and sex were almost always included in the sample metadata. HLA class I and class II types, where available, came from metadata supplied by the sample provider rather than from assay-based typing. Deeply sampled blood TCRbeta repertoires from subjects exposed to, actively infected with, or recovered from COVID-19 were included in the dataset. The repertoires were released in a freely available public database meant as a resource for research on the immune response to SARS-CoV-2. The samples were drawn from two sources: the first 160 participants of the ongoing ImmuneRACE study, and 1,200 or so subjects contributed by 6 global collaborators. The material from the prospective study consisted of cDNA or gDNA derived from T cells, B-cell-depleted T cells, or PBMCs. What the work shows at the level of the full study, not this receptor alone: The amount of clinical and demographic metadata varied by source and participant and was provided uncurated.

The CDR3 spans 17 residues, from the cysteine through the phenylalanine. Kept here is only the CDR3 DNA, which spans 51 bases and is read in frame from base 1. The germline V gene provides CDR1 MGHRA and CDR2 YSYEKL. Whole blood was collected in K2EDTA tubes by collaborating institutions according to the institutions' own protocols. For TCRbeta analysis, collaborators shipped samples as frozen whole blood, isolated PBMCs, or DNA extracted from either of those sample types. TCRbeta CDR3 regions were amplified from genomic DNA by means of the immunoSEQ Assay, a bias-controlled multiplex PCR. The paper's processing steps were these. Within the assay, amplification of reference gene primers was used to estimate how many nucleated cells each sample contained. To quantify the absolute abundance of each unique TCRbeta CDR3 rearrangement, sequence reads were collapsed and filtered. For each sample, productive Simpson clonality was calculated by taking the square root of Simpson's diversity index across productive rearrangements. TCRdb limited this immuneACCESS table to in-frame rearrangements with V and J called. A share of clones is missing; checked studies link under half to unresolved V genes, and the rest is unexplained. That table supplies the V and J calls and clone size; D and trimming were determined from the DNA. Across this sample there are approximately 140,000 clones, with around 87% seen only once. About 4.1% of the sample comes from the top ten.

This clone occurred a few times. Its cognate antigen has yet to be identified. The junction and the germline gene differ at one end; a read error may be behind it. The TCR was taken from a woman aged 35 to 49 with acute or convalescent COVID-19. The receptor chain draws on TRBV4-1 and TRBJ1-5; 7 junctional bases match TRBD1. Sequencing input: peripheral blood. The CDR3 sequence is CASSEDPVTGINQPQHF. Here is the DNA: TGCGCCAGCAGCGAAGACCCCGTGACAGGGATCAATCAGCCCCAGCATTTT.